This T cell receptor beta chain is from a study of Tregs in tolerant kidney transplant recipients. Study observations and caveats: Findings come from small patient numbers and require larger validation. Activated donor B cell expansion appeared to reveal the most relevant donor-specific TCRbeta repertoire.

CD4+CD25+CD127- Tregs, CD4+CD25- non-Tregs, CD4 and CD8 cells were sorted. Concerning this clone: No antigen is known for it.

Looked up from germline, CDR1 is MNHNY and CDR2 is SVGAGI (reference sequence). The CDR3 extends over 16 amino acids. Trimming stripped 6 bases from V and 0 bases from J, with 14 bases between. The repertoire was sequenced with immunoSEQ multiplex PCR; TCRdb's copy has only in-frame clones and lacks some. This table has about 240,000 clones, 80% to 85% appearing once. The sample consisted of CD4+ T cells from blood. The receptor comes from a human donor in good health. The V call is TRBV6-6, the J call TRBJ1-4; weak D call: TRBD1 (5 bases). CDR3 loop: CASRYNGAPTNEKLFF. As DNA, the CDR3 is TGTGCCAGCAGATACAACGGGGCACCAACTAATGAAAAACTGTTTTTT.